The 25 T cell receptor beta chains below come from one sample, sequenced in a study of early T cells in non-severe SARS-CoV-2 infection. TCRdb itself ran the 5' RACE reads through MiXCR, one entry per CDR3 protein. In the table there are some 28,000 distinct CDR3 sequences, 5.6% of which are singletons. The sample taken for sequencing was whole blood. These receptors originate from an adult who was a healthcare worker with PCR-confirmed SARS-CoV-2 infection or an uninfected control (not recorded which).

Only one count was recorded for this clonotype. The chain is built from TRBV23-1 and TRBJ2-7; D unresolved. TRBV23-1 is an open reading frame whose function is uncertain. The CDR3 runs 16 residues. V was shortened by 4 bases and J by 5 bases, with 21 bases between the two germline ends. The CDR3 reads CASSPLRAPISHEQYF. The CDR3 DNA is TGCGCCAGCAGTCCTCTTAGGGCCCCCATAAGCCACGAGCAGTACTTC.

This clonotype was detected many times. V is TRBV4-2 and J is TRBJ2-3; the D gene is possibly TRBD2 (6 bases). V lost 0 bases to trimming and J lost 6 bases, with 7 bases between them. Germline values: CDR1 LGHNA, CDR2 YNFKEQ. The CDR3 is made up of 13 amino acids. CDR3 sequence (DNA): TGTGCCAGCAGCCAAGATCGGGGGGATACGCAGTATTTT. Translating gives CASSQDRGDTQYF.

The rearrangement joins TRBV7-8 to TRBJ2-7, with 8 bases matching TRBD1. Germline V gene sequence: CDR1 SGHVS, CDR2 FQNEAQ. The CDR3 loop spans 16 amino acids. With 5 bases clipped from V and 0 bases from J, the junction kept 9 bases outside the gene matches. CDR3 sequence reads: CASSPRLGQGSYEQYF. CDR3 sequence (DNA): TGTGCCAGCAGCCCCCGACTCGGACAGGGCTCCTACGAGCAGTACTTC. Based on the CDR3 plus reference TRBV7-8 and TRBJ2-7, the full variable domain is GAGVSQSPRYKVAKRGQDVALRCDPISGHVSLFWYQQALGQGPEFLTYFQNEAQLDKSGLPSDRFFAERPEGSVSTLKIQRTQQEDSAVYLCASSPRLGQGSYEQYFGPGTRLTVT.

In its sample, this clonotype was seen many times. The chain links TRBV10-1 to TRBJ2-7; weak D call: TRBD2 (5 bases). Trimming took 0 bases from V and 3 from J, leaving 9 bases between them. This CDR3 is 14 amino acids long. CDR1 and CDR2 (germline): WNHNN, SYGVQD (reference sequence). The DNA of the CDR3 is TGCGCCAGCAGTGAGTCCGAGAGGGACTACGAGCAGTACTTC. It is translated as CASSESERDYEQYF.

This clonotype was seen many times. This chain links TRBV12-5 with TRBJ2-7; 8 nucleotides line up with TRBD1. The CDR3 consists of 14 residues. V gave up 7 bases and J gave up 3 bases; unmatched junction bases: 8. CDR1 and CDR2 from the germline V gene are LGHNT and FRNRAP. CDR3 in DNA: TGTGCTAGTGCCCGAGGACAGGGTGGCTACGAGCAGTACTTC. Translated, it gives CASARGQGGYEQYF.

The chain carries TRBV30 and TRBJ1-2, with D possibly TRBD1 on 5 matching bases. Between the trimmed V and J ends, which lost 1 base and 2 bases, there was a span of 5 bases. Germline V gives CDR1 GTSNPN, CDR2 SVGIG (reference sequence). The CDR3 is 12 amino acids. CDR3 nucleotides: TGTGCCTGGAGTGGGGACAACTATGGCTACACCTTC. Protein sequence: CAWSGDNYGYTF.

The rearrangement joins TRBV7-2 to TRBJ2-5; TRBD1 matches 8 bases. This CDR3 comprises 15 residues. The V and J ends lost 4 bases and 1 base, in that order; junction bases with no gene match: 5. The germline V gene has CDR1 SGHTA and CDR2 FQGNSA. CDR3 DNA sequence: TGTGCCAGCAGCTGGACAGGGTTGCCCCAAGAGACCCAGTACTTC. The encoded protein is CASSWTGLPQETQYF.

This clonotype came up many times. The chain carries TRBV6-5 and TRBJ2-7, with D possibly being TRBD1 (6 bases). The germline V gene encodes CDR1 MNHEY and CDR2 SVGAGI. The V and J ends lost 6 bases and 4 bases respectively, with 13 bases between them. The CDR3 totals 13 residues. The CDR3 coding sequence is TGTGCCAGCAGAAGGACAGCTAGATACGAGCAGTACTTC. It specifies CASRRTARYEQYF.

This clonotype was observed at least ten times. This chain uses TRBV7-2 with TRBJ1-2; perhaps TRBD1 as D (6 bases). V gave up 4 bases and J gave up 7 bases, with 28 bases separating them. The CDR3 has 18 residues. Germline CDR1 reads SGHTA; CDR2 reads FQGNSA. In DNA form, the CDR3 reads TGTGCCAGCAGCTACGCCGGACAGATAATTGGGGAGCTATCTGGCTACACCTTC. It is translated as CASSYAGQIIGELSGYTF.

Many counts were recorded for this clonotype. The CDR3 loop reads CSASPPGQGSPQFF. For the CDR3, the DNA is TGCAGTGCTAGCCCTCCGGGACAGGGAAGCCCGCAGTTCTTC. V gene TRBV20-1 combines with J gene TRBJ2-1; the match to TRBD1 covers 9 bases. V was pared by 3 bases and J by 12 bases, with 12 bases of the junction left unmatched. Germline V gene sequence: CDR1 DFQATT, CDR2 SNEGSKA (reference sequence). The CDR3 runs to 14 residues.

This clonotype was recorded a few times. The chain recombines TRBV4-3 with TRBJ2-2, with D unresolved. The V gene lost 1 base and the J gene lost 6 bases, with 6 bases spanning the gap. CDR1 LGHNA and CDR2 YSLEER come from the germline V gene. CDR3 size: 13 residues. The CDR3 loop reads CASSQAFPGELFF. The DNA for the CDR3 is TGCGCCAGCAGCCAAGCATTCCCCGGGGAGCTGTTTTTT.

This clonotype was seen more than once but under ten times. The gene calls are TRBV10-3 and TRBJ1-5; D unclear. The CDR3 runs 14 residues. V lost 2 bases to trimming and J lost 5 bases, with 10 bases between them. CDR1 and CDR2 (germline): ENHRY, SYGVKD. The CDR3 spells CAISEGMRDQPQHF. The CDR3 coding sequence is TGTGCCATCAGTGAGGGGATGAGAGATCAGCCCCAGCATTTT.

This clonotype has a count of ten or more. J is TRBJ2-1 and V is TRBV24-1; unclear D gene. V was pared by 5 bases and J by 7 bases, with 11 bases between. The CDR3 covers 13 residues. Germline assignment: CDR1 KGHDR and CDR2 SFDVKD. CDR3 region: CATSVADRNEQFF. In DNA, the CDR3 is TGTGCCACCAGTGTGGCCGATCGGAATGAGCAGTTCTTC.

The CDR3 is CSARVPSGRGIAGELFF. The DNA of the CDR3 is TGCAGTGCTAGAGTACCTAGCGGGAGGGGAATCGCCGGGGAGCTGTTTTTT. The chain carries TRBV20-1 and TRBJ2-2; 12 bases map to TRBD2. CDR1 DFQATT and CDR2 SNEGSKA come from the germline V gene (reference sequence). CDR3 length: 17 amino acids. After removal of 1 base from V and 6 bases from J, the junction contained 9 bases not matched to a gene.

This clonotype was detected many times. For the CDR3, the DNA is TGTGCCAGCAGTTACCCTCTCCGGACAGGGGGGGCTCAGCCCCAGCATTTT. Protein: CASSYPLRTGGAQPQHF. This chain links TRBV6-2 or TRBV6-3 with TRBJ1-5; 10 nucleotides match TRBD1. This CDR3 comprises 17 residues. V gave up 2 bases and J gave up 6 bases; unmatched junction bases: 10. Per germline, CDR1 MNHEY and CDR2 SVGEGT.

This clonotype has just a few counts. This chain links TRBV3-1 with TRBJ2-7; tentatively, D is TRBD1 (5 bases). V lost 5 bases and J lost 3, with 11 bases in between. The CDR3 length is 13 residues. In germline, CDR1 is LGHDT, CDR2 YNNKEL (reference sequence). The CDR3 loop reads CASSSRQGYEQYF. The CDR3 DNA follows: TGTGCCAGCAGCTCCCGGCAGGGCTACGAGCAGTACTTC.

The chain employs TRBV20-1 and TRBJ2-5; no clear D. Trimming cost V 2 bases and J 5 bases, with 12 bases left between them. CDR1 and CDR2 from the germline V gene are DFQATT and SNEGSKA (reference sequence). The CDR3 extends over 13 amino acids. The CDR3 DNA reads TGCAGTGCTAGATGGTCGGCTCAGGAGACCCAGTACTTC. As protein: CSARWSAQETQYF.

The rearrangement uses TRBV27 and TRBJ1-5; D uncertain. Trimming took off 8 bases at V and 2 bases at J, with 10 bases between the two ends. The CDR3 consists of 13 residues. The V gene's germline CDR1 is MNHEY and CDR2 SMNVEV (reference sequence). As DNA, the CDR3 is TGTGCCAGCGGGCAGAATGGCAATCAGCCCCAGCATTTT. It specifies CASGQNGNQPQHF.

CDR3 amino acids: CASSLSGRADTQYF. The CDR3 DNA sequence: TGTGCCAGCAGTTTATCGGGACGGGCAGATACGCAGTATTTT. The J gene is TRBJ2-3, the V gene TRBV27; D may be TRBD1 or TRBD2 (5 bases each). This CDR3 comprises 14 residues. Between the trimmed V and J ends, which lost 0 bases and 4 bases, there was a span of 8 bases. From germline, CDR1 is MNHEY and CDR2 SMNVEV (reference sequence).

This clonotype has a count of ten or more. The chain couples TRBV4-2 to TRBJ2-3; D gene unclear. V dropped 4 bases and J dropped 0 bases, with 5 bases sitting between them. This CDR3 region has 13 residues. Per germline, CDR1 LGHNA and CDR2 YNFKEQ. The CDR3 DNA is TGTGCCAGCAGCCCCATCAGCACAGATACGCAGTATTTT. This sequence encodes CASSPISTDTQYF.

At least ten counts were recorded for this clonotype. V is TRBV20-1 and J is TRBJ2-7; D tentatively reads TRBD1 or TRBD2 (5 bases each). The germline gives CDR1 DFQATT, CDR2 SNEGSKA (reference sequence). Deletions cut 6 bases from V and 2 bases from J, with 11 bases between. There are 12 residues in the CDR3. The CDR3 reads CSAGTLTYEQYF. The CDR3 DNA reads as TGCAGTGCCGGGACCTTAACCTACGAGCAGTACTTC.

This chain connects TRBV11-2 to TRBJ2-5; 7 nucleotides align to TRBD2. V lost 3 bases and J lost 4; bases outside the gene matches: 5. The CDR3 runs 14 residues. Germline V lookup: CDR1 SGHAT, CDR2 FQNNGV. The chain's CDR3 is CASSLGGPRETQYF. The CDR3 nucleotides are TGTGCCAGCAGCTTGGGAGGGCCCCGAGAGACCCAGTACTTC.

This clonotype has at least ten counts. V is TRBV7-9 and J is TRBJ1-2, with 7 nucleotides matching TRBD1. In germline, CDR1 is SEHNR, CDR2 FQNEAQ (reference sequence). The V and J ends lost 5 bases and 6 bases, in that order; junction bases with no gene match: 12. The CDR3 consists of 15 residues. The CDR3 reads CASSQPTGRWDGYTF. CDR3 bases: TGTGCCAGCAGCCAACCGACAGGGAGATGGGATGGCTACACCTTC.

On this clonotype itself: This may be a read error, as it is one base from a much larger clone. Lacking the conserved final phenylalanine or tryptophan, this CDR3 likely reflects a read error. CDR3 sequence (DNA): TGTGCCAGCAGCGTAGAGGGCGAGACCCAGTACCTC. Translation gives CASSVEGETQYL. The chain recombines TRBV9 with TRBJ2-5; D not resolved. This CDR3 region has 12 residues. Trimming pared 0 bases from V and 5 bases from J, leaving 5 bases between. CDR1 and CDR2 (germline): SGDLS, YYNGEE.

Ten or more counts support this clonotype. The DNA for the CDR3 is TGCAGTGCTAGAGCCCCCGGAGGAACACTGGAAGCTTTCTTT. Translation: CSARAPGGTLEAFF. This chain connects TRBV20-1 to TRBJ1-1, with D hard to call. Germline CDR1 DFQATT, CDR2 SNEGSKA (reference sequence). Trimming left V 1 base short and J 8 bases short, with 17 bases between. The CDR3 contains 14 residues.